This TCR beta chain originates from a study of cytomegalovirus exposure and HLA in healthy donors. The study, taken as a whole, reports: Several top significant clusters appeared, in a later analysis, to be linked to common viral pathogens.

Turning to this clone: Its antigen is unidentified.

Researchers ran the PCR with 60 Vbeta and 13 Jbeta primers. Sequenced by immunoSEQ multiplex PCR; TCRdb stores in-frame clones only, minus some. The repertoire consists of about 160,000 clones, with about 85% occurring once and the leading ten covering approximately 2%. The CDR3 loop spans 13 amino acids. Germline-derived CDR1 and CDR2 are SGHDT and YYEEEE. V gave up 2 bases and J gave up 6 bases, with 9 bases separating them. The rearrangement uses TRBV5-6 and TRBJ2-1; D call uncertain. This sequence originates from a man aged 18 to 29 in good health and CMV-seropositive. Sequencing used PBMCs. Here the CDR3 reads CASSFTTPNEQFF. CDR3 nucleotides: TGTGCCAGCAGCTTCACTACGCCCAATGAGCAGTTCTTC.